The present TCR beta chain was sequenced within a study of monozygotic twins with inflammatory bowel disease. About this clonotype: Its target is not known.

The CDR3 spans 15 residues. Per the germline V gene, CDR1 is MDHEN and CDR2 is SYDVKM. Overall study findings and caveats: Patient-specific immunosuppressive treatments may have made repertoires more variable. Repertoire likeness was no different across concordant and discordant twins, perhaps owing to restricted power.

Reprocessing the 5' RACE reads, TCRdb reports a single entry for every CDR3 protein and omits DNA. This sample lists 110,000 or so distinct CDR3 sequences; its ten largest clones have around an eighth. Blood was drawn at approximately 2.7 ml per donor. Sequencing used blood. The clonotype was recovered from a human donor with ulcerative colitis or Crohn's disease, or a healthy co-twin of an affected twin (not recorded which). The chain employs TRBV28 and TRBJ2-5; the TCRdb D gene call, TRBD1, has no DNA to confirm it. The chain's CDR3 is CASRPPSGDGETQYF. Drawing the rest from reference TRBV28 and TRBJ2-5, the complete variable domain is DVKVTQSSRYLVKRTGEKVFLECVQDMDHENMFWYRQDPGLGLRLIYFSYDVKMKEKGDIPEGYSVSREKKERFSLILESASTNQTSMYLCASRPPSGDGETQYFGPGTRLLVL.